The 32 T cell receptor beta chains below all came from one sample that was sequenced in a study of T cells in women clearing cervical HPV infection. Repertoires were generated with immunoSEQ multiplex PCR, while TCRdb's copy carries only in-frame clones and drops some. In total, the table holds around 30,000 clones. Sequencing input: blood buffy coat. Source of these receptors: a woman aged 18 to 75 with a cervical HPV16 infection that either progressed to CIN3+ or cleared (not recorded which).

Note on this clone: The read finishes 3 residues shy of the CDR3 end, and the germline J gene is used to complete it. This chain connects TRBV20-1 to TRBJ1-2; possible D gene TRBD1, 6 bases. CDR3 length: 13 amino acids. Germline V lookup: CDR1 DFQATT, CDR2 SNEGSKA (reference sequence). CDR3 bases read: TGCAGTGCTCAGGACAGACCCTCGGGCGAC. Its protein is CSAQDRPSGD. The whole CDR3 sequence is CSAQDRPSGDYTF.

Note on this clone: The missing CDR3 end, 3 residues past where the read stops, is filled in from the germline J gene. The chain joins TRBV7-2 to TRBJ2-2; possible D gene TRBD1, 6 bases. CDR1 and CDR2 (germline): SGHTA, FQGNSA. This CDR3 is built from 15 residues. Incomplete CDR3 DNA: TGTGCCAGCAGCACCAATCCGGACAGTTATGAAAAG. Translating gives CASSTNPDSYEK. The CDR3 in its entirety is CASSTNPDSYEKLFF.

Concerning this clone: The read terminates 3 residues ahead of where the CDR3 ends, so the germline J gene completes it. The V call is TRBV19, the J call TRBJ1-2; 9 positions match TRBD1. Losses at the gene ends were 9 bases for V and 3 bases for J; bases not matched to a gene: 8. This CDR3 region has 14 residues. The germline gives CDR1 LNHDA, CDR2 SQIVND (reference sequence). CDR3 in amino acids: CASRSGQGYYGYTF. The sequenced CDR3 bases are TGTGCCAGCAGATCGGGACAGGGATACTATGGC.

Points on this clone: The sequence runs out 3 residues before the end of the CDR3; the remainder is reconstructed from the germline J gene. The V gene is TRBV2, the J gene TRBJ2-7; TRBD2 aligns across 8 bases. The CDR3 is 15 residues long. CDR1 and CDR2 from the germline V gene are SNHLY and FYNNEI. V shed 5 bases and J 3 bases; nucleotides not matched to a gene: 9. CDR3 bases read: TGTGCCAGCAGTCCTTTAGGACTAGCCGGCTACGAG. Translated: CASSPLGLAGYE. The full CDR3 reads CASSPLGLAGYEQYF.

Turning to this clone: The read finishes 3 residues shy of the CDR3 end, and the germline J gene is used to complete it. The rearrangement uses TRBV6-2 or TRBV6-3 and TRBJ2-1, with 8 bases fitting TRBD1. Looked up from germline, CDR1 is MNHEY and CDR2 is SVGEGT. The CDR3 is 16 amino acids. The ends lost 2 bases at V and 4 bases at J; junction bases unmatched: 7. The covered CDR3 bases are TGTGCCAGCAGTTACCTAGGGACAGGTTATTACAATGAG. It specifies CASSYLGTGYYNE. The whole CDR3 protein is CASSYLGTGYYNEQFF.

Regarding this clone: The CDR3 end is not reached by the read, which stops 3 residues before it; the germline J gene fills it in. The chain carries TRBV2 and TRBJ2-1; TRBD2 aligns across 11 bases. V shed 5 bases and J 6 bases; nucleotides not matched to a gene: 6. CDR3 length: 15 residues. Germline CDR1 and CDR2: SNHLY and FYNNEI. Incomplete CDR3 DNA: TGTGCCAGCAGTCTAGCGGGAGGTTTAGGCAATGAG. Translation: CASSLAGGLGNE. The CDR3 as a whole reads CASSLAGGLGNEQFF.

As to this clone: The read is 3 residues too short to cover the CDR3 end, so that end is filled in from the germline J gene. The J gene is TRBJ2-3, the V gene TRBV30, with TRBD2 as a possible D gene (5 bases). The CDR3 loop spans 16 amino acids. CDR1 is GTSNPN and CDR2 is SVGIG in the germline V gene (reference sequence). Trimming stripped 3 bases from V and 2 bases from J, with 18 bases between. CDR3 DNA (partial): TGTGCCTGGAGCGAAGCGGCCAGCCTTTCCACAGATACG. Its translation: CAWSEAASLSTDT. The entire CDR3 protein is CAWSEAASLSTDTQYF.

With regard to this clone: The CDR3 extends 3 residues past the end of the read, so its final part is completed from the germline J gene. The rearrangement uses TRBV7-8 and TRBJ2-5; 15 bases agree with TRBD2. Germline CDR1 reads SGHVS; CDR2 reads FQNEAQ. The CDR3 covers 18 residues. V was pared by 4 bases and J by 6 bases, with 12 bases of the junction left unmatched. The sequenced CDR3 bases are TGTGCCAGCAGCTACGGACTAGCGGGGGGGCCCGTAGTAAAGACC. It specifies CASSYGLAGGPVVKT. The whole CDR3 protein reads CASSYGLAGGPVVKTQYF.

The DNA read from the CDR3 is TGTGCCAGCAGCCAAAAGTTCCGCGAAAACAGTGAG. Translating gives CASSQKFRENSE. The whole CDR3 sequence is CASSQKFRENSEQFF. This chain connects TRBV7-9 to TRBJ2-1; D is unclear. Sequencing ends 3 residues short of the CDR3 end; the germline J gene provides the rest. CDR1 and CDR2 from the germline V gene are SEHNR and FQNEAQ (reference sequence). The CDR3 has 15 residues. Between the trimmed V and J ends, which lost 5 bases and 9 bases, there was a span of 20 bases.

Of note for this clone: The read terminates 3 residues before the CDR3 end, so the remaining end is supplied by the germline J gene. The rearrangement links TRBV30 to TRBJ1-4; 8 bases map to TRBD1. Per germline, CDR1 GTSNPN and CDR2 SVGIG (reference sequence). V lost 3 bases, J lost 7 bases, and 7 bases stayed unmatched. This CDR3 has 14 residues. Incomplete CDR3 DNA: TGTGCCTGGAGCCGAAGGACAGGGTTTGAAAAA. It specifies CAWSRRTGFEK. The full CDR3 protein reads CAWSRRTGFEKLFF. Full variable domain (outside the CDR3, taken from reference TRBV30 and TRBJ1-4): SQTIHQWPATLVQPVGSPLSLECTVEGTSNPNLYWYRQAAGRGLQLLFYSVGIGQISSEVPQNLSASRPQDRQFILSSKKLLLSDSGFYLCAWSRRTGFEKLFFGSGTQLSVL.

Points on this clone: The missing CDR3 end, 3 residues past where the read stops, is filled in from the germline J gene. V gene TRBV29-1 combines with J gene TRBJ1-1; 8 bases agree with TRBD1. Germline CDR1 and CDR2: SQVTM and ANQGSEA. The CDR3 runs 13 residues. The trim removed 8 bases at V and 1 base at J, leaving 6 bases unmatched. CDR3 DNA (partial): TGCAGCTCTTCAGGGACAGGGAACACTGAA. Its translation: CSSSGTGNTE. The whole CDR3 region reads CSSSGTGNTEAFF.

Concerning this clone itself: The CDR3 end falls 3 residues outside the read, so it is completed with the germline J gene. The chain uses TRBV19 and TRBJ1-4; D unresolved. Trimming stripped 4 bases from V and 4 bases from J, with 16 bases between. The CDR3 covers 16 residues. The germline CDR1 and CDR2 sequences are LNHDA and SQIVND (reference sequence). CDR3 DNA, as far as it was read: TGTGCCAGTAGTACGACCTACAGAGGAGGTAATGAAAAA. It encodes CASSTTYRGGNEK. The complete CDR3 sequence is CASSTTYRGGNEKLFF.

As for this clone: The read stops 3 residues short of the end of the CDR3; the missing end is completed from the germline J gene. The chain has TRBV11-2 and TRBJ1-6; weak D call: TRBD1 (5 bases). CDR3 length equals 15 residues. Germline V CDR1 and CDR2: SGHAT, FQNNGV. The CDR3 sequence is CASSLLGRGRPPLHF. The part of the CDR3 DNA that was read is TGTGCCAGCAGCTTACTCGGAAGGGGCCGGCCGCCC.

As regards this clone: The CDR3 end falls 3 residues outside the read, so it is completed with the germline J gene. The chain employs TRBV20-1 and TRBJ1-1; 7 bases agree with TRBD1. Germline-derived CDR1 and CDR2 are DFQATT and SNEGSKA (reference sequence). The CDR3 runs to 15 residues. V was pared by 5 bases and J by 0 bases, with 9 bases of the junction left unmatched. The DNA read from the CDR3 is TGCAGTGCTCGACAGGGAGGAGGGCTGAACACTGAA. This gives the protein CSARQGGGLNTE. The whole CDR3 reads CSARQGGGLNTEAFF.

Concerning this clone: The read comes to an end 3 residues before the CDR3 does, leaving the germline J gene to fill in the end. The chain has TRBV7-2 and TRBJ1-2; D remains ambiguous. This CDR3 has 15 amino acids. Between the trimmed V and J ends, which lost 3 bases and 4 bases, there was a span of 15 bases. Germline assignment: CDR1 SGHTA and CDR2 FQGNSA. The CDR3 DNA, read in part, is TGTGCCAGCAGCTTGGGCCAGGAAGGTCCCTATGGC. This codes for CASSLGQEGPYG. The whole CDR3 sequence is CASSLGQEGPYGYTF. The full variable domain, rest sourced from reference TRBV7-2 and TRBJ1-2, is GAGVSQSPSNKVTEKGKDVELRCDPISGHTALYWYRQSLGQGLEFLIYFQGNSAPDKSGLPSDRFSAERTGGSVSTLTIQRTQQEDSAVYLCASSLGQEGPYGYTFGSGTRLTVV.

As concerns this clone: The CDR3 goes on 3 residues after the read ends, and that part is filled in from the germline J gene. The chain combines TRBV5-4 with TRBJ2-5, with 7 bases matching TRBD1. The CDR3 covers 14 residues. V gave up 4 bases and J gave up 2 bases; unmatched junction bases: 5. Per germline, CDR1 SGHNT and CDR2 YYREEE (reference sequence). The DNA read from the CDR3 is TGTGCCAGCAGCGTTGGACAGGCTCAAGAGACC. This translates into CASSVGQAQET. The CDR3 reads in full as CASSVGQAQETQYF.

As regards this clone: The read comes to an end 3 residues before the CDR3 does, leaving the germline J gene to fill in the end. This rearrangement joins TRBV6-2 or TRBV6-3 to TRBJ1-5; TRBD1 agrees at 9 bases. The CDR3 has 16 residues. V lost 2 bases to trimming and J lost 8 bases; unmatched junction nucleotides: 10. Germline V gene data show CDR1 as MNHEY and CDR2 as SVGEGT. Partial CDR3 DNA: TGTGCCAGCAGTTACGCCATAGGGACAGGGCTGGAGCCC. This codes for CASSYAIGTGLEP. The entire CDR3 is CASSYAIGTGLEPQHF.

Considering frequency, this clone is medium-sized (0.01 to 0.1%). The CDR3 loop reads CASSELAGPEQFF. The CDR3 bases that were read are TGTGCCAGTAGCGAACTAGCGGGACCTGAG. The genes are TRBV19 and TRBJ2-1; 10 bases match TRBD2. The sequenced fragment ends 3 residues before the CDR3 boundary, so the rest is inferred from the germline J gene. Looked up from germline, CDR1 is LNHDA and CDR2 is SQIVND (reference sequence). CDR3 size: 13 residues. V dropped 6 bases and J dropped 9; count of bases not matched to a gene: 5.

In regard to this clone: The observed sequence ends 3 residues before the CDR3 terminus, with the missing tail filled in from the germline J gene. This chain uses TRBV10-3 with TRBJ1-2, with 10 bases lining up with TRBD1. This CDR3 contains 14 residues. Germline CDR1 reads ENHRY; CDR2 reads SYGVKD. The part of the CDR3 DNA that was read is TGTGCCATCGGTCCGGGGACAGGGGAGGGCGGC. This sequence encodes CAIGPGTGEGG. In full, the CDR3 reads CAIGPGTGEGGYTF.

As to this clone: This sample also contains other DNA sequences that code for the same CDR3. The CDR3 bases that were read are TGTGCCAGCAGCTCCGGAATCTGGAGGGGGTACTCTGGAAACACC. Protein: CASSSGIWRGYSGNT. Given in full, the CDR3 is CASSSGIWRGYSGNTIYF. The rearrangement links TRBV7-3 to TRBJ1-3; tentatively, D is TRBD1 (6 bases). Read data end 3 residues before the CDR3 end; the end is taken from the germline J gene. The ends were cut back, 4 bases at V and 0 bases at J, with 19 bases in the middle. The CDR3 has 18 amino acids. From germline, CDR1 is SGHTA and CDR2 FQGTGA.

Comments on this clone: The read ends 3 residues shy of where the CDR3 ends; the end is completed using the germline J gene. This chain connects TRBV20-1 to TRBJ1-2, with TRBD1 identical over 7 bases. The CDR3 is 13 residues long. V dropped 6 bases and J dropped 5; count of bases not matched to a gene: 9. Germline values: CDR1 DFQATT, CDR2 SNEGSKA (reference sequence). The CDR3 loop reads CSAPTGSRYGYTF. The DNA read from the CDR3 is TGCAGTGCCCCGACAGGGTCGCGGTATGGC.

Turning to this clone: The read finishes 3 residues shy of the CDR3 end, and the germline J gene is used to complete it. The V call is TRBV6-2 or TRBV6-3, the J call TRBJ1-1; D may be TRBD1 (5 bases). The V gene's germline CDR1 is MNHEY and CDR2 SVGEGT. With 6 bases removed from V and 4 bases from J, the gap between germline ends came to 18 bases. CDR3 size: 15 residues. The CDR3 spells CASSLAGTLITEAFF. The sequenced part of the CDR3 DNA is TGTGCCAGCAGCTTGGCCGGGACTTTGATCACTGAA.

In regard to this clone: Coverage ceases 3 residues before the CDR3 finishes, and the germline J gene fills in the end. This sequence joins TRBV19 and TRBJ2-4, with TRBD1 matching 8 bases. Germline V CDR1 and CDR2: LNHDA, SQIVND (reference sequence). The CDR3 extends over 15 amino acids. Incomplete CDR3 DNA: TGTGCCAGTAGCCCCTGGACAGGGCGCGACGGGAGT. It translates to CASSPWTGRDGS. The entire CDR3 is CASSPWTGRDGSQYF.

The chain's CDR3 is CASSYPGVGSPLHF. The part of the CDR3 DNA that was read is TGTGCCAGCAGTTACCCAGGGGTCGGTTCACCC. The rearrangement uses TRBV6-2 or TRBV6-3 and TRBJ1-6; possible D gene TRBD1, 6 bases. The read comes to an end 3 residues before the CDR3 does, leaving the germline J gene to fill in the end. This CDR3 has 14 residues. With 2 bases removed from V and 9 bases from J, the gap between germline ends came to 11 bases. Germline lookup yields CDR1 MNHEY and CDR2 SVGEGT.

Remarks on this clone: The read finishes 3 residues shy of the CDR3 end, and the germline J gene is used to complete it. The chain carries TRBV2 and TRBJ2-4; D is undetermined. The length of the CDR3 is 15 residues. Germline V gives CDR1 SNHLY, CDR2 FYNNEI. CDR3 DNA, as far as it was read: TGTGCCAGCAGCGAAAACACGCTTCCGAACTATGGT. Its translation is CASSENTLPNYG. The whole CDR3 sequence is CASSENTLPNYGQYF.

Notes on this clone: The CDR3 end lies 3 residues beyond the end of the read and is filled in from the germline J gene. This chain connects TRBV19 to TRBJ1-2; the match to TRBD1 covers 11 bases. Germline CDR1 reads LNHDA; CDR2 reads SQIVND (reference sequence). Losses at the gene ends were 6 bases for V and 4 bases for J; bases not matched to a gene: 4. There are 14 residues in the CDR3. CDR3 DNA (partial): TGTGCCAGTAGCCGGGGACAGGGGGTCTATGGC. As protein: CASSRGQGVYG. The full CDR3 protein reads CASSRGQGVYGYTF. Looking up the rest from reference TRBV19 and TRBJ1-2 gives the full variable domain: DGGITQSPKYLFRKEGQNVTLSCEQNLNHDAMYWYRQDPGQGLRLIYYSQIVNDFQKGDIAEGYSVSREKKESFPLTVTSAQKNPTAFYLCASSRGQGVYGYTFGSGTRLTVV.

The CDR3 region is CASSQSGQRLDYTF. CDR3 bases read: TGTGCCAGCAGCCAGTCGGGACAGCGCCTCGAC. The chain joins TRBV7-9 to TRBJ1-2, with 7 bases aligning to TRBD1. Read data end 3 residues before the CDR3 end; the end is taken from the germline J gene. This CDR3 spans 14 amino acids. Germline loops: CDR1 SEHNR, CDR2 FQNEAQ (reference sequence).

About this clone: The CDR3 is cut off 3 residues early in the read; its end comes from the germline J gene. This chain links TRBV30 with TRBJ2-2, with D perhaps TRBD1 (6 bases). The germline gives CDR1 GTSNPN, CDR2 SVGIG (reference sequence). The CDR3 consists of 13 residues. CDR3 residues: CAWSSGADEKLFF. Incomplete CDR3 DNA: TGTGCCTGGAGTTCAGGGGCCGATGAAAAG.

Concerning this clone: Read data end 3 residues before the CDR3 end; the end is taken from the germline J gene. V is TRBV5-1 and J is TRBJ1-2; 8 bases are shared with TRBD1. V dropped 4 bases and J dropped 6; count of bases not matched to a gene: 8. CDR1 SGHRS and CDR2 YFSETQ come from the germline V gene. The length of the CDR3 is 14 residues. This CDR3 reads CASSPGLQGDGYTF. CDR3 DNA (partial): TGCGCCAGCAGCCCTGGGTTACAGGGGGATGGC. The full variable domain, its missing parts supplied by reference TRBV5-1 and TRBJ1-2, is KAGVTQTPRYLIKTRGQQVTLSCSPISGHRSVSWYQQTPGQGLQFLFEYFSETQRNKGNFPGRFSGRQFSNSRSEMNVSTLELGDSALYLCASSPGLQGDGYTFGSGTRLTVV.

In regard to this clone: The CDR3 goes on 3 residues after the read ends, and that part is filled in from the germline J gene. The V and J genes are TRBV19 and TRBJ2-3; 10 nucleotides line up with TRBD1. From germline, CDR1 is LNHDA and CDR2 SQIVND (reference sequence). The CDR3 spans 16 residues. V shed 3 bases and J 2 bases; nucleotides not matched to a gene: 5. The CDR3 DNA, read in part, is TGTGCCAGTAGTATTGGACAGGGGGTCACCACAGATACG. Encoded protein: CASSIGQGVTTDT. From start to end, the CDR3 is CASSIGQGVTTDTQYF. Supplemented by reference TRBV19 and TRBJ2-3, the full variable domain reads DGGITQSPKYLFRKEGQNVTLSCEQNLNHDAMYWYRQDPGQGLRLIYYSQIVNDFQKGDIAEGYSVSREKKESFPLTVTSAQKNPTAFYLCASSIGQGVTTDTQYFGPGTRLTVL.

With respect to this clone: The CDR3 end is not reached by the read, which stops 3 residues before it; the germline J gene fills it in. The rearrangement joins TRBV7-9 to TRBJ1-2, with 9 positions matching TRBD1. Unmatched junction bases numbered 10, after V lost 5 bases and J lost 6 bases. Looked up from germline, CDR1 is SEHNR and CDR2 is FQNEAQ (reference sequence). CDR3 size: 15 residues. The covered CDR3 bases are TGTGCCAGCAGCGCCACGGGACAGGGAATAGATGGC. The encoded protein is CASSATGQGIDG. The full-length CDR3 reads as CASSATGQGIDGYTF.

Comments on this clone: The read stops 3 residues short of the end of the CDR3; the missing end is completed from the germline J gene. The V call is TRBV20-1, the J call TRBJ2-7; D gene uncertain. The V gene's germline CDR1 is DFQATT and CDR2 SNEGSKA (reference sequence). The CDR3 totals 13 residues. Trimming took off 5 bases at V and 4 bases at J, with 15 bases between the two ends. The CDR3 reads CSASPHTTYEQYF. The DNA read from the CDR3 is TGCAGTGCTTCCCCCCATACTACTTACGAG.